This is a list of T cell receptor beta chains from one sample in a study of Graves' ophthalmopathy and Graves' hyperthyroidism. One entry per CDR3 protein results from TCRdb running MiXCR on the multiplex PCR reads. The sample consists of 200,000 to 300,000 distinct CDR3 sequences, 45% of them appearing once. Sequencing was carried out using peripheral blood. These receptors were collected from an adult man with Graves' ophthalmopathy. Each CDR3 is given with its conserved first and last residue. D genes are given only for firm matches. Only part of the rows carry a size: once, few, many, or a class if the clone is expanded.

j_call | clone_size | v_call | d_call | cdr3_aa | cdr3_nt
TRBJ1-4 | . | TRBV12-3/TRBV12-4 | . | CASSFVGNEKLFF | TGTGCCAGCAGCTTTGTGGGTAATGAAAAACTGTTTTTT
TRBJ1-1 | . | TRBV7-9 | . | CASSTLGGSNTEAFF | TGTGCCAGCAGCACCCTTGGGGGCTCGAACACTGAAGCTTTCTTT
TRBJ2-5 | few | TRBV10-2 | TRBD1 | CASSDQGTVQETQYF | TGCGCCAGCAGTGACCAGGGGACAGTCCAAGAGACCCAGTACTTC
TRBJ2-5 | few | TRBV12-3/TRBV12-4 | TRBD2 | CASSQTPSGGRDF | TGTGCCAGCAGTCAGACCCCTAGCGGGGGGAGGGACTTC
TRBJ2-5 | . | TRBV7-3 | . | CASSQEGREETQYF | TGCGCCAGCAGCCAAGAGGGCAGGGAGGAGACCCAGTACTTC
TRBJ2-2 | . | TRBV24-1 | TRBD2 | CATSDPTSGGTGELFF | TGTGCCACCAGTGATCCGACTAGCGGGGGCACCGGGGAGCTGTTTTTT
TRBJ1-2 | few | TRBV11-3 | TRBD1 | CASTLGQGSVGYTF | TGTGCCAGCACCCTGGGACAGGGATCGGTCGGCTACACCTTC
TRBJ2-5 | . | TRBV5-1 | TRBD1 | CASSTPGQGQETQYF | TGCGCCAGCAGCACCCCGGGACAGGGACAAGAGACCCAGTACTTC
TRBJ2-7 | few | TRBV11-2 | . | CASSLVGAAYEQYF | TGTGCCAGCAGCTTAGTAGGGGCCGCCTACGAGCAGTACTTC
TRBJ2-2 | . | TRBV24-1 | TRBD1 | CATSDNRDRGDTGELFF | TGTGCCACCAGTGATAACCGGGACAGGGGCGACACCGGGGAGCTGTTTTTT
TRBJ1-2 | many | TRBV19 | TRBD1 | CASRETGGADYGYTF | TGTGCCAGTAGAGAAACAGGGGGCGCGGACTATGGCTACACCTTC
TRBJ1-1 | few | TRBV19 | . | CASKERLNTEAFF | TGTGCCAGTAAGGAGCGACTGAACACTGAAGCTTTCTTT
TRBJ2-5 | . | TRBV7-6 | . | CASSWGGAQETQYF | TGTGCCAGCAGCTGGGGGGGGGCGCAGGAGACCCAGTACTTC
TRBJ2-7 | . | TRBV7-2 | . | CASSYRVAGYEQYF | TGTGCCAGCAGCTACAGGGTAGCCGGGTACGAGCAGTACTTC
TRBJ2-1 | once | TRBV10-3 | TRBD2 | CASSPGTSGGADEQFF | TGTGCCAGCAGTCCCGGGACTAGCGGGGGGGCCGATGAGCAGTTCTTC
TRBJ2-7 | . | TRBV20-1 | TRBD2 | CSAREGYGTSGYEQYF | TGCAGTGCTAGAGAAGGGTACGGGACTAGCGGCTACGAGCAGTACTTC
TRBJ2-7 | few | TRBV10-3 | . | CAISESIEYEQYF | TGTGCCATCAGTGAGTCGATCGAATACGAGCAGTACTTC
TRBJ1-1 | few | TRBV7-6 | . | CASSSNMNTEAFF | TGTGCCAGCAGCTCCAATATGAACACTGAAGCTTTCTTT
TRBJ2-5 | . | TRBV6-1 | . | CASSESLRGLETQYF | TGTGCCAGCAGTGAAAGCCTGAGAGGGCTAGAGACCCAGTACTTC
TRBJ1-4 | . | TRBV10-2 | . | CATRAEGATNEKLFF | TGCGCCACCAGAGCGGAAGGGGCAACTAATGAAAAACTGTTTTTT
TRBJ2-7 | . | TRBV2 | TRBD2 | CASSFPGLAGSSYEQYF | TGTGCCAGCAGTTTCCCTGGCCTAGCGGGATCCTCCTACGAGCAGTACTTC
TRBJ1-2 | . | TRBV10-3 | TRBD1 | CASSEVSAGGGYGYTF | TGTGCCAGCAGTGAAGTCTCGGCAGGGGGCGGCTATGGCTACACCTTC
TRBJ2-7 | . | TRBV9 | . | CAPSPGGSYEQYF | TGTGCCCCCAGCCCCGGCGGGTCCTACGAGCAGTACTTC
TRBJ1-2 | . | TRBV7-9 | . | CASSLPGVQLNTF | TGTGCCAGCAGTTTACCGGGAGTCCAGTTGAACACCTTC
TRBJ1-1 | once | TRBV7-8 | . | CASSLDGLMNTEAFF | TGTGCCAGCAGTTTAGACGGCCTCATGAACACTGAAGCTTTCTTT
TRBJ2-7 | . | TRBV10-3 | . | CAISDAGGTYEQYF | TGTGCCATCAGTGACGCAGGGGGGACCTACGAGCAGTACTTC
TRBJ1-6 | few | TRBV12-3/TRBV12-4 | . | CASSLGQYNSPLHF | TGTGCCAGCAGTTTAGGGCAGTATAATTCACCCCTCCACTTT
TRBJ2-5 | . | TRBV18 | . | CASSPPAGDRTQYF | TGTGCCAGCTCACCACCGGCGGGGGACAGGACCCAGTACTTC
TRBJ2-2 | few | TRBV5-1 | . | CASSGQTGELFF | TGCGCCAGCAGCGGGCAGACCGGGGAGCTGTTTTTT
TRBJ1-5 | few | TRBV2 | . | CATSPGGGLHGGPQHF | TGTGCCACCAGCCCGGGAGGGGGACTACACGGGGGGCCCCAGCATTTT
TRBJ2-6 | . | TRBV7-9 | TRBD2 | CASSKLAGTSGANVLTF | TGTGCCAGCAGCAAATTAGCGGGAACCTCTGGGGCCAACGTCCTGACTTTC
TRBJ1-4 | . | TRBV9 | TRBD1 | CATSPGTGRATNEKLFF | TGTGCCACCAGTCCCGGGACAGGGCGAGCAACTAATGAAAAACTGTTTTTT
TRBJ1-2 | . | TRBV28 | . | CASSIPGPFYGYTF | TGTGCCAGCAGTATTCCCGGACCCTTCTATGGCTACACCTTC
TRBJ1-4 | many | TRBV25-1 | TRBD1 | CASSYRQGVNEKLFF | TGTGCCAGCAGTTACCGACAGGGGGTTAATGAAAAACTGTTTTTT
TRBJ1-2 | once | TRBV29-1 | TRBD1 | CSVAGQGLGYTF | TGCAGCGTTGCAGGACAGGGTTTGGGCTACACCTTC
TRBJ1-2 | . | TRBV19 | TRBD1 | CASSIKTQGDYGYTF | TGTGCCAGTAGTATAAAGACACAGGGGGACTATGGCTACACCTTC
TRBJ2-5 | . | TRBV10-2 | . | CASRERLAFETQYF | TGCGCCAGCAGGGAGCGTCTAGCCTTTGAGACCCAGTACTTC
TRBJ1-5 | . | TRBV7-9 | . | CASSFVDQPQHF | TGTGCCAGCAGCTTCGTGGATCAGCCCCAGCATTTT
TRBJ1-1 | few | TRBV20-1 | . | CSARATAEDTEAFF | TGCAGTGCTAGAGCGACAGCCGAAGACACTGAAGCTTTCTTT
TRBJ2-7 | . | TRBV4-2 | . | CASSQGLDEQYF | TGTGCCAGCAGCCAAGGGTTGGACGAGCAGTACTTC